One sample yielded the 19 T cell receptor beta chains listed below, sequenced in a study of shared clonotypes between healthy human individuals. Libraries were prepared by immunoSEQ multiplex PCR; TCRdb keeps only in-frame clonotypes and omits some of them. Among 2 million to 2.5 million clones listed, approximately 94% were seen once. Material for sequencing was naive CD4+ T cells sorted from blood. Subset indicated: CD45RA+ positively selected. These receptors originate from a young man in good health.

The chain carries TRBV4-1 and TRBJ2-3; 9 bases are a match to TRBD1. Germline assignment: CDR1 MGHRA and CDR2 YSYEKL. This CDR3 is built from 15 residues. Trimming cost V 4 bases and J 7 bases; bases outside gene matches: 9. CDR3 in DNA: TGCGCCAGCAGCCTATGGGGACAGGGCATGAATACGCAGTATTTT. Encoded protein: CASSLWGQGMNTQYF.

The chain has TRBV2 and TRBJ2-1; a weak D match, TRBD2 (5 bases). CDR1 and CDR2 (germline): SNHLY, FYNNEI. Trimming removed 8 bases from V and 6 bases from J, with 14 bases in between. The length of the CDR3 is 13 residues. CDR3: CASSRVMGNEQFF. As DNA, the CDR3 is TGTGCCAGCTCGCGGGTGATGGGCAATGAGCAGTTCTTC.

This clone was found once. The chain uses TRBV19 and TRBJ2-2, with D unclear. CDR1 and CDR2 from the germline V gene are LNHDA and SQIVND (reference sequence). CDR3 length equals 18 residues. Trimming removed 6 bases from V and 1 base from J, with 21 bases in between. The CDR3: CASRPIVLALQNTGELFF. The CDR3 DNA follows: TGTGCCAGTAGACCCATAGTGCTCGCGTTACAGAACACCGGGGAGCTGTTTTTT.

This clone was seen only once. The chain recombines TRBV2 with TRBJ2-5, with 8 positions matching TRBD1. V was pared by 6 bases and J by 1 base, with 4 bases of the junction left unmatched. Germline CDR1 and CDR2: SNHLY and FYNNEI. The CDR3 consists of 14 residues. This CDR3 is CASRIDRGQETQYF. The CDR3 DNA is TGTGCCAGCAGAATAGACAGGGGCCAAGAGACCCAGTACTTC.

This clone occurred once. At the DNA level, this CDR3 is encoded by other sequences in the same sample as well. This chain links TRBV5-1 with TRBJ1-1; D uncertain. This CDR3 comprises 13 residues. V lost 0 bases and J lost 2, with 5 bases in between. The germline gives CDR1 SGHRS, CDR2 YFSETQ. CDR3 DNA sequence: TGCGCCAGCAGCTTGGAGGTCAACACTGAAGCTTTCTTT. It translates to CASSLEVNTEAFF.

CDR3 DNA sequence: TGTGCCAGCAGTTTTAACCCCGAGGGGGTGGGCTATGGCTACACCTTC. This encodes CASSFNPEGVGYGYTF. The genes are TRBV6-5 and TRBJ1-2; a possible D gene is TRBD1 (6 bases). V lost 4 bases and J lost 4, with 19 bases in between. The CDR3 consists of 16 residues. Germline CDR1 MNHEY, CDR2 SVGAGI.

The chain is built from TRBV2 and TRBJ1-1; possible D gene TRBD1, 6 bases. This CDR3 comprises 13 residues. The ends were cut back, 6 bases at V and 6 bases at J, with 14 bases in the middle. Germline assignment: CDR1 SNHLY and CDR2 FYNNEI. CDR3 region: CASSLRDTPEAFF. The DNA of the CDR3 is TGTGCCAGCAGCCTCCGGGACACCCCTGAAGCTTTCTTT.

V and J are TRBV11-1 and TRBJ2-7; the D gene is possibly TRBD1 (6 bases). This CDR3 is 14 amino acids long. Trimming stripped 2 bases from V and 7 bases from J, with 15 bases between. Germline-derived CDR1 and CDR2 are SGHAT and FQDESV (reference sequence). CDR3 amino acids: CASSLTGTHMEQYF. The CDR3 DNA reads TGTGCCAGCAGCTTAACCGGGACACACATGGAGCAGTACTTC.

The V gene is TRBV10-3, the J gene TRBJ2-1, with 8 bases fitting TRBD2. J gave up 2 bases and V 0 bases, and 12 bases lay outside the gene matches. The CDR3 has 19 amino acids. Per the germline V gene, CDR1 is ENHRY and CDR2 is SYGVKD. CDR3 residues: CAISESIAGPRQTYNEQFF. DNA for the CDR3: TGTGCCATCAGTGAGTCGATAGCGGGACCGCGTCAAACCTACAATGAGCAGTTCTTC.

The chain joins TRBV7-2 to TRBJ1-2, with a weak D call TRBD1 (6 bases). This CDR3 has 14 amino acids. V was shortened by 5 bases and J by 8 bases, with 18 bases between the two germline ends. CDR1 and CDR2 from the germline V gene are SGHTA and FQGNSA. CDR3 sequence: CASSARDIRLGYTF. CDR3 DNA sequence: TGTGCCAGCAGCGCTCGGGACATAAGGCTAGGCTACACCTTC.

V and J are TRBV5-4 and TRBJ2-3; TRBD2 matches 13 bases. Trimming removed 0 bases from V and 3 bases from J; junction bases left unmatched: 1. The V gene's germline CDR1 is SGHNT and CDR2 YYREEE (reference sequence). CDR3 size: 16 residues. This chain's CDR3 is CASSLGGLAGTDTQYF. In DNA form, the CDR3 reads TGTGCCAGCAGCTTGGGGGGACTAGCGGGGACAGATACGCAGTATTTT. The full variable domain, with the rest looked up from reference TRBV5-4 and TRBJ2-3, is ETGVTQSPTHLIKTRGQQVTLRCSSQSGHNTVSWYQQALGQGPQFIFQYYREEENGRGNFPPRFSGLQFPNYSSELNVNALELDDSALYLCASSLGGLAGTDTQYFGPGTRLTVL.

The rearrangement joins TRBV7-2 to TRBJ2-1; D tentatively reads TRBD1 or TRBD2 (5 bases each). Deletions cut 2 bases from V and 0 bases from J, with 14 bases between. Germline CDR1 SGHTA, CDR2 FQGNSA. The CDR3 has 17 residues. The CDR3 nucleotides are TGTGCCAGCAGCTTACTTCCTTGGGACCCCTCCTACAATGAGCAGTTCTTC. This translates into CASSLLPWDPSYNEQFF. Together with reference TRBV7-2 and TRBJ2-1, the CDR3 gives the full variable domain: GAGVSQSPSNKVTEKGKDVELRCDPISGHTALYWYRQSLGQGLEFLIYFQGNSAPDKSGLPSDRFSAERTGGSVSTLTIQRTQQEDSAVYLCASSLLPWDPSYNEQFFGPGTRLTVL.

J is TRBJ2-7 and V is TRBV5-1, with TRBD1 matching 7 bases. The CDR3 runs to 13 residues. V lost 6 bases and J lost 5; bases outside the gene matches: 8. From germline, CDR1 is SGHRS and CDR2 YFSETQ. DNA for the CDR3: TGCGCCAGCAACCCAGGGGGAAGCGACGAGCAGTACTTC. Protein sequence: CASNPGGSDEQYF.

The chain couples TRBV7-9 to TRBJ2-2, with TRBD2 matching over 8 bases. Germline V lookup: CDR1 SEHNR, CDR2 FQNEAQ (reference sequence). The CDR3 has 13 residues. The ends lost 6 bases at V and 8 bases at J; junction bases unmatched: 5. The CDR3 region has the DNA TGTGCCAGCAGTGGACTAGCAGGGGGGGAGCTGTTTTTT. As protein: CASSGLAGGELFF.

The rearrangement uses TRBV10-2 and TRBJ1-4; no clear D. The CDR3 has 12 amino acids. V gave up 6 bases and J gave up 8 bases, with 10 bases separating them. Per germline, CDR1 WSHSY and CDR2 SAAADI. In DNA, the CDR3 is TGCGCCAGCAGCCCAGTCGGGGAAAAACTGTTTTTT. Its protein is CASSPVGEKLFF.

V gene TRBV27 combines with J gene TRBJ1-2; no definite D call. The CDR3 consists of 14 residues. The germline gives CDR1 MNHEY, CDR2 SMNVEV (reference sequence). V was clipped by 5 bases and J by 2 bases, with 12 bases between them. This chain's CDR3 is CASSRQEWNYGYTF. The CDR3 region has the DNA TGTGCCAGCAGTCGTCAGGAATGGAACTATGGCTACACCTTC.

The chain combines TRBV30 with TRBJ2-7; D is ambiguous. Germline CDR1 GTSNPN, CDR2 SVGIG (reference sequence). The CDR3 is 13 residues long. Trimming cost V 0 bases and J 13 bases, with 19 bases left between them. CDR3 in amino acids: CAWSVPPPNRPYF. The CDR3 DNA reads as TGTGCCTGGAGTGTCCCCCCCCCGAACCGCCCCTACTTC.

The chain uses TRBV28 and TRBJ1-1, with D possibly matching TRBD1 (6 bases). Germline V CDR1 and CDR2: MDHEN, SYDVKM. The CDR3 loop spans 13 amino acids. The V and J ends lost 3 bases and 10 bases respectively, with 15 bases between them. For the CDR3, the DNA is TGTGCCAGCAGTTTCGAGGGGGGGCGGTTAGCTTTCTTT. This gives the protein CASSFEGGRLAFF.

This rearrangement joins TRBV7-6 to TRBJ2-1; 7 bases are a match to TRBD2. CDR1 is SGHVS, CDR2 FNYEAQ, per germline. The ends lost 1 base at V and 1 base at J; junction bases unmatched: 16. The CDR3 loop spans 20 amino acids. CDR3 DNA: TGTGCCAGCAGCTTAGGGGGGGGACTATCGGGTCTCTCGTCCTACAATGAGCAGTTCTTC. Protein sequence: CASSLGGGLSGLSSYNEQFF.